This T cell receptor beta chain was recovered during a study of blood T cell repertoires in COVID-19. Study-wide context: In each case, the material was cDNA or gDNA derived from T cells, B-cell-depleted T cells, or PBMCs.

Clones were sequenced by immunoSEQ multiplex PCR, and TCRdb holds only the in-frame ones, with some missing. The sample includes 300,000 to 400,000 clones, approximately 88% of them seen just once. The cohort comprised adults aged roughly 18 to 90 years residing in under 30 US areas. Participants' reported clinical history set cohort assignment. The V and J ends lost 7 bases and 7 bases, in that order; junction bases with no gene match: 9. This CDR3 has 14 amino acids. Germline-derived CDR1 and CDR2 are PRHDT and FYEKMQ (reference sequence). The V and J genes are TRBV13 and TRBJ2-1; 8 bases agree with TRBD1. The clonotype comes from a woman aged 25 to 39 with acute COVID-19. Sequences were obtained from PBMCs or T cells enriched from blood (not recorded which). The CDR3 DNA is TGTGCCAGCACCTCCAGACAGGGGATGAATGAGCAGTTCTTC. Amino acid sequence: CASTSRQGMNEQFF.